This paragraph covers one TCR beta chain sequence. The data were taken from a study of shared T cell receptors in the human thymus. TCRdb keeps only in-frame clones here, not all; method: immunoSEQ multiplex PCR. The profile shows about 710,000 clones, approximately 87% of them singletons. In addition, the sample was reused for a study of human thymus T cells.

This receptor was obtained from a boy under two years old with a congenital heart defect. What was sequenced was thymocytes.

CDR3 nucleotides: TGTGCCAGCAGACTCCTGACAGGGCAAGACTATGGCTACACCTTC. Translated: CASRLLTGQDYGYTF. This chain links TRBV27 with TRBJ1-2; 7 bases fit TRBD1. The CDR3 loop spans 15 amino acids. V lost 6 bases to trimming and J lost 3 bases; unmatched junction nucleotides: 10. Germline V gene lookup returns CDR1 MNHEY and CDR2 SMNVEV (reference sequence).